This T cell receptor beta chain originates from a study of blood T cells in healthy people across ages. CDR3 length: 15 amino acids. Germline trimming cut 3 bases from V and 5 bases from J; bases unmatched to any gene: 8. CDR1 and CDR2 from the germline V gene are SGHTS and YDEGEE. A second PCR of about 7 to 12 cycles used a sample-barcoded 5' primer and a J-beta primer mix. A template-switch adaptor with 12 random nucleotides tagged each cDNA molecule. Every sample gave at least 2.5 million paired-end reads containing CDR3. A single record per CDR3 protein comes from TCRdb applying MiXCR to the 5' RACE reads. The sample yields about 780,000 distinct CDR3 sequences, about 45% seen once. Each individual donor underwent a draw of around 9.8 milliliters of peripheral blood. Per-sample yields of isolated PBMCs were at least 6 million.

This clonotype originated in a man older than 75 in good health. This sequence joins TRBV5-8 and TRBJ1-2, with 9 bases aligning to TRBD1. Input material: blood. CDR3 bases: TGTGCCAGCAGCTCTACAGGGGGCCGGGCATATGGCTACACCTTC. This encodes CASSSTGGRAYGYTF.